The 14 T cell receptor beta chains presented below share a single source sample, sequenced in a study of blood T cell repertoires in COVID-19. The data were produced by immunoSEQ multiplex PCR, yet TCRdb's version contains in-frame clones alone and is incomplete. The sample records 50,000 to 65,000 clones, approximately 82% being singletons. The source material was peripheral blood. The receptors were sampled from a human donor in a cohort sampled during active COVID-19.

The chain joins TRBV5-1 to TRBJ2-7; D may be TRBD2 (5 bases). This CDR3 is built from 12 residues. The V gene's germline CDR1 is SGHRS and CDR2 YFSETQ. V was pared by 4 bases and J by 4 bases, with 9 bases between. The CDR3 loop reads CASSAGPYEQYF. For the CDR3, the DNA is TGCGCCAGCAGCGCGGGCCCGTACGAGCAGTACTTC.

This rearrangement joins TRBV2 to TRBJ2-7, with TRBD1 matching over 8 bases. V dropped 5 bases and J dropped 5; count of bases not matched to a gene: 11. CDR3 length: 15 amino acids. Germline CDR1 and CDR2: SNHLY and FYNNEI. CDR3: CASSFAGGVNHEQYF. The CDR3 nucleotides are TGTGCCAGCAGTTTTGCAGGGGGCGTTAACCACGAGCAGTACTTC.

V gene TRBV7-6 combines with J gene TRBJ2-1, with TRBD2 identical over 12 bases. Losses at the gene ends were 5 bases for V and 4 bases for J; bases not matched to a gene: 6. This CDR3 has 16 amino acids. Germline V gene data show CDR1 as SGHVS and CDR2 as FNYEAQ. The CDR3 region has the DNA TGTGCCAGCAGCGGCGGACTAGCGGGGCATTACAATGAGCAGTTCTTC. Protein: CASSGGLAGHYNEQFF.

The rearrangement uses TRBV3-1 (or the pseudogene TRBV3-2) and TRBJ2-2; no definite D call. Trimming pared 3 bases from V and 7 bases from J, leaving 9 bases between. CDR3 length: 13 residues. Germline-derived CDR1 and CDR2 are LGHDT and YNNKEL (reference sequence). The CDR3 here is CASSHEVHGELFF. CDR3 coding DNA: TGTGCCAGCAGCCACGAGGTGCACGGGGAGCTGTTTTTT.

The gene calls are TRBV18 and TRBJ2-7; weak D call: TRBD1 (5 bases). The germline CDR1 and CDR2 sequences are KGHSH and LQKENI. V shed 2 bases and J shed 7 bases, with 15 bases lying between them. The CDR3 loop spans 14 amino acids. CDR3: CASSPDSRTGEQYF. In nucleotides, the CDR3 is TGTGCCAGCTCACCAGACAGTCGTACGGGTGAGCAGTACTTC.

CDR3 residues: CASGGLTYEQYF. CDR3 nucleotides: TGTGCCAGCGGCGGGCTGACCTACGAGCAGTACTTC. This rearrangement joins TRBV12-3 or TRBV12-4 to TRBJ2-7; D is possibly TRBD2 (5 bases). V shed 8 bases and J shed 2 bases, with 10 bases lying between them. The CDR3 spans 12 residues.

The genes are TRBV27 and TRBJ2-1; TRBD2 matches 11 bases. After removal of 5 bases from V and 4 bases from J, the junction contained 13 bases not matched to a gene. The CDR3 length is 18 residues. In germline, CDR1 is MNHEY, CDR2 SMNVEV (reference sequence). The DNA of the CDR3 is TGTGCCAGCAGTCCGTTCGGGAGTAGCGGGGGGGCGTACAATGAGCAGTTCTTC. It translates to CASSPFGSSGGAYNEQFF.

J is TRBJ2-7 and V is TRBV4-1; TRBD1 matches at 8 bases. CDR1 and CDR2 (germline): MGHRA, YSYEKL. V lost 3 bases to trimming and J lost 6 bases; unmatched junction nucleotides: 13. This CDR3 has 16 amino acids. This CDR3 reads CASSHTPGQGAAEQYF. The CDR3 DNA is TGCGCCAGCAGCCACACTCCAGGACAGGGTGCGGCCGAGCAGTACTTC.

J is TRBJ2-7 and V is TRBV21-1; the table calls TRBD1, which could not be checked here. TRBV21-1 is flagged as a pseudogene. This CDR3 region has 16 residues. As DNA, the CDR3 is TGTGCCAGCAGCAAAGCGCGAGACAGAGTCTCCTACGAGCAGTACTTC. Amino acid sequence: CASSKARDRVSYEQYF.

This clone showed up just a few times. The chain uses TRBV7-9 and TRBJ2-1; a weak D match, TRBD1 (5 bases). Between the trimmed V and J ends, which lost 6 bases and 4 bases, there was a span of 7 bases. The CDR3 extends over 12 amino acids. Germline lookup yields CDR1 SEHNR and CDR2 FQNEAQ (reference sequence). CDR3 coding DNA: TGTGCCAGCAGGGACACTTACAATGAGCAGTTCTTC. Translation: CASRDTYNEQFF.

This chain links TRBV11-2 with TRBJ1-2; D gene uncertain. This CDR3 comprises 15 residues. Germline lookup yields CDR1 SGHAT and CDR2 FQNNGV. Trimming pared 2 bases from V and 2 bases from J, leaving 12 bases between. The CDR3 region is CASSLSIAENYGYTF. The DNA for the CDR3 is TGTGCCAGCAGCTTATCGATCGCCGAGAACTATGGCTACACCTTC.

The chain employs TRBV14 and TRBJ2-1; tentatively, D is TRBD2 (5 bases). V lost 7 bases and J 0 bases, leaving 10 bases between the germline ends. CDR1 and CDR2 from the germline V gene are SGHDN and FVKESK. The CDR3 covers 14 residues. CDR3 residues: CASTKLGSYNEQFF. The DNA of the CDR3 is TGTGCCAGCACTAAACTAGGCTCCTACAATGAGCAGTTCTTC. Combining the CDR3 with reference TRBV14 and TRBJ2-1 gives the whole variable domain EAGVTQFPSHSVIEKGQTVTLRCDPISGHDNLYWYRRVMGKEIKFLLHFVKESKQDESGMPNNRFLAERTGGTYSTLKVQPAELEDSGVYFCASTKLGSYNEQFFGPGTRLTVL.

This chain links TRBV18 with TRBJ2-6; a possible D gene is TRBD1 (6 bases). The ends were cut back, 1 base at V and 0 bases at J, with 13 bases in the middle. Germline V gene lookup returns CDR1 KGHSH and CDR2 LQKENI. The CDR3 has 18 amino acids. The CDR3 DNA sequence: TGTGCCAGCTCACCACGGGGGCAGGCCAACTCTGGGGCCAACGTCCTGACTTTC. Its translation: CASSPRGQANSGANVLTF. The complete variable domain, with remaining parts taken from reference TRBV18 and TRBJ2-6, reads NAGVMQNPRHLVRRRGQEARLRCSPMKGHSHVYWYRQLPEEGLKFMVYLQKENIIDESGMPKERFSAEFPKEGPSILRIQQVVRGDSAAYFCASSPRGQANSGANVLTFGAGSRLTVL.

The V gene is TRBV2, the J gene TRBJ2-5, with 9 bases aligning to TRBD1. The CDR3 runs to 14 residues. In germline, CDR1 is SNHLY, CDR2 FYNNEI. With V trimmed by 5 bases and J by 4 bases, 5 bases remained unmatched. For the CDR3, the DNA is TGTGCCAGCAGTAGTCAGACAGGGGGAGAGACCCAGTACTTC. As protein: CASSSQTGGETQYF.